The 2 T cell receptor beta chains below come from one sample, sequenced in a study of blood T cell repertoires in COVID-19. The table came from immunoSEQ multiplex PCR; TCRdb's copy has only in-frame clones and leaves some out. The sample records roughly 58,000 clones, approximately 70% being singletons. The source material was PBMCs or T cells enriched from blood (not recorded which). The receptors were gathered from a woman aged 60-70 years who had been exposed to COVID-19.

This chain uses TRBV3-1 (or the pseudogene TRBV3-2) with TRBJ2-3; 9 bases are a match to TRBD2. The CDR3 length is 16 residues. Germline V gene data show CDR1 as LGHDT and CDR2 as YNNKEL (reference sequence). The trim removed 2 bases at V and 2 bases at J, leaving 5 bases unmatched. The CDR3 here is CASSQTGGRATDTQYF. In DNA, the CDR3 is TGTGCCAGCAGCCAAACGGGCGGGAGGGCCACAGATACGCAGTATTTT.

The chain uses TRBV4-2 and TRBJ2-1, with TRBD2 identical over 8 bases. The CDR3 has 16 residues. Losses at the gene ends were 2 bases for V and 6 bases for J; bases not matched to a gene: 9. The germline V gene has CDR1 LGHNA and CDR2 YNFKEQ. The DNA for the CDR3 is TGTGCCAGCAGCCAAAGTCAGCGGGGGATACCCAATGAGCAGTTCTTC. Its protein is CASSQSQRGIPNEQFF.